This note documents a single TCR beta chain sequence. Only in-frame clones appear in the TCRdb table, and some are missing; sequencing was by immunoSEQ multiplex PCR. The table has about 18,000 clones, approximately 83% seen once. The sample originates from a study of T cells in localized non-small cell lung cancer. The CDR3 has 14 residues. CDR1 and CDR2 from the germline V gene are SQVTM and ANQGSEA. Trimming took off 3 bases at V and 0 bases at J, with 11 bases between the two ends. The TCR comes from a female donor over 55 with stage I lung adenocarcinoma. The chain has TRBV29-1 and TRBJ1-2; D remains ambiguous. The sample was peripheral blood, taken before any cancer treatment. The CDR3 here is CSVDQASSNYGYTF. The CDR3 bases are TGCAGCGTTGATCAGGCGTCGTCTAACTATGGCTACACCTTC.